What follows is one TCR beta chain and its context. The antigen is undetermined. Data came from immunoSEQ multiplex PCR; TCRdb stores just in-frame clones and leaves some out. The data contain fewer than 40,000 clones, about 76% of them singletons. This entry belongs to a study of T cells in narcolepsy. Study details: Healthy controls were enrolled alongside patients with narcolepsy type 1 or type 2. Study findings and constraints: Autoreactive clonotypes reportedly recurred in blood of same and different patients, not controls. In some patient and control memory CD4+ samples, autoreactive clones were absent. Autoreactive HCRT-specific and TRIB2-specific clonotypes were marked in same-patient CSF-versus-blood CD4+ comparisons.

This CDR3 is built from 15 residues. CDR1 and CDR2 (germline): MNHEY, SVGAGI. After removal of 6 bases from V and 4 bases from J, the junction contained 7 bases not matched to a gene. Source material: CD45RA- memory CD4+ T cells from PBMCs. The chain employs TRBV6-5 and TRBJ1-3; 9 bases are a match to TRBD1. The source is a human donor with narcolepsy. CDR3 region: CASSSGTGRGNTIYF. Here the CDR3 DNA reads TGTGCCAGCAGCTCTGGGACAGGGAGGGGAAACACCATATATTTT.